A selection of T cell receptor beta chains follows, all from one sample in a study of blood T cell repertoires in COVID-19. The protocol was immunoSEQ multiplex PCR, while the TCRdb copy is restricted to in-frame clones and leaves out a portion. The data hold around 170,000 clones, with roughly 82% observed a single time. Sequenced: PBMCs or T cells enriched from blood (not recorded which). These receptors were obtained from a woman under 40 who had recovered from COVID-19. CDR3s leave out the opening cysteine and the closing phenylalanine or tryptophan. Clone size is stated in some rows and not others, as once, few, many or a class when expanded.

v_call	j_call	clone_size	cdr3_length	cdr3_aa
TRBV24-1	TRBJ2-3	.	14	ATSDVGQKLTDTQY
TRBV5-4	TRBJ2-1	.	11	ASSLAGDNEQF
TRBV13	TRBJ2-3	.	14	ASSTGDRGNTDTQY
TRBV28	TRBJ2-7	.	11	ASTPGQPYEQY
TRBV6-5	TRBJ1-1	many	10	ASRTGETEAF
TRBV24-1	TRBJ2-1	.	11	ATRPSGRGEQF
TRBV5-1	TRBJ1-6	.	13	ASSLNGQPNSPLH
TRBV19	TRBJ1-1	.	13	ASIAVPQGGTEAF
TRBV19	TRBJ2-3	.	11	ASQTNQELTQY
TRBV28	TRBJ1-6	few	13	ASSGGQGFSSPLH
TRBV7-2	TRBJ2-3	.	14	ASSFAGLAVADTQY
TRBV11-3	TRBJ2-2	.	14	ASSLEGRAFTGELF
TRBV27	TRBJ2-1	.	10	ASSFGSNEQF
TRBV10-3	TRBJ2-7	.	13	AISGDRGGRLEQY
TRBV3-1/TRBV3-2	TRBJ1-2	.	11	AISRKGSSGYT
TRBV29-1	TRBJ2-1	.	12	SVRKSGLASEQF
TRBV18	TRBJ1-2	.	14	ASSPAVKVANYGYT
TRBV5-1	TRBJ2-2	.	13	ASSPGGSGTGELF
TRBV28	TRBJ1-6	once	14	ASSPHPGKGNSPLH
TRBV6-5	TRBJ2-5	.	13	ASSPPGEGQETQY
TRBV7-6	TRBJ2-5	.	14	ASSLRLRGSQETQY
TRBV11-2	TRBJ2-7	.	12	ASSLGSKTYEQY
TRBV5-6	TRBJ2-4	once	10	ASSFQGDIQY
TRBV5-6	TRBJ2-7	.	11	ASSLGISYEQY
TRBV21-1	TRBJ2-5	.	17	ASSKVSPGQGEFQETQY
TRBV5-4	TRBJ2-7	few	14	ASSLQQGSNTYEQY
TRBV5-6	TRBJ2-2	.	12	ASSLRGAAGELF
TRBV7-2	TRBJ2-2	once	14	ASSGDRGQNTGELF
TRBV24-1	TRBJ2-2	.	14	ATSDLGDTNTGELF
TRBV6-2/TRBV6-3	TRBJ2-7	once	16	ASSYPASGSGFSYEQY
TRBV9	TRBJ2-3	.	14	ASSVHGTPSTDTQY
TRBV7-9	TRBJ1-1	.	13	ASSFTGGASAEAF
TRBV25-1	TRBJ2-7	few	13	ASSQWGDLQYEQY
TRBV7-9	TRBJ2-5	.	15	ASSSTGTSGRQETQY
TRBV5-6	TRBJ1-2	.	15	ASSLVATPGQGRGYT
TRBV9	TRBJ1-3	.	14	ASSTKKRSSGNTIY
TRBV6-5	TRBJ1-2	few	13	ASSYSGSGLYGYT
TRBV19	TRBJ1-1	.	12	ASSIGGANTEAF
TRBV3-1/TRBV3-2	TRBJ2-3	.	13	ASSQALAGSHTQY
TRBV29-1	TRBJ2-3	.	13	SVSPSLAGVLTQY
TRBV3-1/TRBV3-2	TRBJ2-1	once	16	ASSLPLSDRGPWGEQF
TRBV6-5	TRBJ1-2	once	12	ASSSPKDRGGYT
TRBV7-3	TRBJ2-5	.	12	ASSLSGGTETQY
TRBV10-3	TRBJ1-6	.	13	AISELGQDVSPLH
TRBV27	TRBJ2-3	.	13	ASSFGRLARFNWY